This is a list of T cell receptor beta chains from one sample in a study of cytomegalovirus exposure and HLA in healthy donors. Clones were sequenced by immunoSEQ multiplex PCR, and TCRdb holds only the in-frame ones, with some missing. The sample lists roughly 100,000 clones, around 78% occurring once. The sample consisted of PBMCs. The receptors were gathered from a man aged 40-50 years in good health and CMV-seronegative. CDR3s include the opening cysteine and the closing phenylalanine or tryptophan. The order of the fields is clone size, D gene, CDR3 length, V gene, J gene, CDR3 protein, CDR3 DNA. The D gene is left open where the match is weak. Clone size appears in some rows only: once, few, many, or a class for an expanded clone.

-,-,20,TRBV9,TRBJ1-3,CASSVQGWGMGQPGGNTIYF,TGTGCCAGCAGCGTACAAGGATGGGGAATGGGACAACCAGGTGGAAACACCATATATTTT
-,TRBD2,17,TRBV4-1,TRBJ2-1,CASSPRTSLSSYNEQFF,TGCGCCAGCAGCCCCCGGACTAGCCTGAGCTCCTACAATGAGCAGTTCTTC
once,-,14,TRBV30,TRBJ2-7,CACRRGGSSYEQYF,TGTGCCTGCCGGAGGGGGGGATCCTCCTACGAGCAGTACTTC
-,-,14,TRBV7-2,TRBJ1-1,CASSLVPTGTEAFF,TGTGCCAGCAGCTTAGTTCCCACGGGTACTGAAGCTTTCTTT
-,TRBD1,15,TRBV5-1,TRBJ2-5,CASSYQGARGETQYF,TGCGCCAGCAGCTATCAGGGGGCAAGGGGTGAGACCCAGTACTTC
-,-,15,TRBV18,TRBJ2-7,CASSPQSDRTYEQYF,TGTGCCAGCTCACCACAGTCCGACAGAACCTACGAGCAGTACTTC
-,-,14,TRBV27,TRBJ1-1,CASSLWSSNTEAFF,TGCGCCAGCAGTTTGTGGAGCTCGAACACTGAAGCTTTCTTT
-,TRBD1,16,TRBV5-1,TRBJ1-5,CASSPLGTVDNQPQHF,TGCGCCAGCAGCCCGTTGGGGACAGTCGATAATCAGCCCCAGCATTTT
-,TRBD1,15,TRBV25-1,TRBJ1-4,CASTPTGQLNEKLFF,TGTGCCAGTACTCCCACGGGACAGCTTAATGAAAAACTGTTTTTT
-,-,14,TRBV27,TRBJ2-1,CASSPGGSFSQQFF,TGTGCCAGCAGTCCGGGGGGCTCCTTTAGTCAGCAGTTCTTC
-,-,16,TRBV7-3,TRBJ1-6,CASSLHAGGSNSPLHF,TGTGCCAGCAGCTTACACGCGGGGGGAAGTAATTCACCCCTCCACTTT
-,TRBD1,15,TRBV2,TRBJ2-1,CASSLGTGAGNEQFF,TGTGCCAGCAGTCTAGGGACAGGGGCTGGGAATGAGCAGTTCTTC
once,TRBD1,15,TRBV7-2,TRBJ1-5,CASSLYQGGNQPQHF,TGTGCCAGCAGCTTATACCAGGGGGGCAATCAGCCCCAGCATTTT
-,-,12,TRBV11-1,TRBJ2-2,CASSSDTGELFF,TGTGCCAGCAGCTCCGACACCGGGGAGCTGTTTTTT
-,TRBD1,14,TRBV4-1,TRBJ1-2,CASSQPGQGGGYTF,TGCGCCAGCAGCCAGCCGGGACAGGGCGGAGGCTACACCTTC
-,-,15,TRBV7-7,TRBJ2-7,CASSQGVDSYYEQYF,TGTGCTAGCAGCCAGGGTGTGGATAGTTACTACGAGCAGTACTTC
-,TRBD1,17,TRBV5-1,TRBJ2-2,CASSSLTGTDNTGELFF,TGCGCCAGCAGCTCCCTGACCGGGACAGATAACACCGGGGAGCTGTTTTTT
-,TRBD2,17,TRBV19,TRBJ2-1,CASSIDDGGSLGNEQFF,TGTGCCAGTAGTATAGATGACGGGGGGAGTTTGGGCAATGAGCAGTTCTTC
-,TRBD2,15,TRBV5-1,TRBJ2-5,CASSSVAGGTETQYF,TGCGCCAGCAGCTCAGTAGCGGGGGGTACTGAGACCCAGTACTTC
few,-,12,TRBV7-8,TRBJ2-7,CASSQTGHEQYF,TGTGCCAGCAGCCAAACAGGGCACGAGCAGTACTTC
few,TRBD1,15,TRBV4-1,TRBJ1-1,CASSPTRGRDTEAFF,TGCGCCAGCAGCCCTACCAGGGGGCGGGACACTGAAGCTTTCTTT
-,TRBD1,12,TRBV19,TRBJ2-1,CASRDSYNEQFF,TGTGCCAGCAGGGACAGCTACAATGAGCAGTTCTTC
-,TRBD1,15,TRBV5-4,TRBJ2-5,CASSLTGGERETQYF,TGTGCCAGCAGCCTGACAGGGGGCGAACGGGAGACCCAGTACTTC
-,-,13,TRBV2,TRBJ1-1,CASMTEGASEAFF,TGTGCCAGCATGACAGAAGGGGCCAGTGAAGCTTTCTTT
-,-,14,TRBV11-2,TRBJ1-1,CASSLWRKNTEAFF,TGTGCCAGCAGCTTGTGGAGGAAGAACACTGAAGCTTTCTTT
-,TRBD1,15,TRBV9,TRBJ1-1,CASSAGGTGNTEAFF,TGTGCCAGCAGCGCAGGGGGGACAGGGAACACTGAAGCTTTCTTT
-,-,13,TRBV4-3,TRBJ2-7,CASSLGGVYEQYF,TGCGCCAGCAGCCTAGGAGGTGTCTACGAGCAGTACTTC
-,TRBD1,15,TRBV9,TRBJ2-1,CASSAGTGDYNEQFF,TGTGCCAGCAGCGCCGGGACAGGGGACTACAATGAGCAGTTCTTC
-,-,17,TRBV10-3,TRBJ1-6,CATQRQGNYSYNSPLHF,TGTGCCACTCAGAGGCAGGGTAACTACTCCTATAATTCACCCCTCCACTTT
-,TRBD1,16,TRBV2,TRBJ2-1,CASTGQGAINYNEQFF,TGTGCCAGCACGGGACAGGGGGCTATAAACTACAATGAGCAGTTCTTC
-,TRBD2,16,TRBV6-6,TRBJ2-4,CASSIAAGGRKNIQYF,TGTGCCAGCAGTATCGCTGCGGGGGGGCGCAAAAACATTCAGTACTTC
-,TRBD1,16,TRBV7-2,TRBJ1-1,CASSDRDREVYPEAFF,TGTGCCAGCAGCGACCGGGACAGGGAGGTTTACCCTGAAGCTTTCTTT
-,-,11,TRBV7-6,TRBJ1-2,CASSSGGGYTF,TGTGCCAGCAGCTCCGGTGGTGGCTACACCTTC
-,TRBD1,14,TRBV2,TRBJ2-1,CASKFDRGPNGQFF,TGTGCCAGTAAATTTGACAGGGGGCCAAATGGGCAGTTCTTC
few,-,16,TRBV27,TRBJ2-1,CASSLHGASSYNEQFF,TGTGCCAGCAGTCTCCATGGGGCTAGCTCCTACAATGAGCAGTTCTTC
-,TRBD1,16,TRBV2,TRBJ1-5,CASSEAVGGAGQPQHF,TGTGCCAGCAGTGAAGCGGTAGGGGGCGCGGGACAGCCCCAGCATTTT
-,-,15,TRBV7-2,TRBJ1-2,CASSLVGSGVDGYTF,TGTGCCAGCAGCTTAGTGGGGTCGGGGGTAGATGGCTACACCTTC
-,TRBD1,15,TRBV29-1,TRBJ2-1,CSVRTGGISYNEQFF,TGCAGCGTGCGTACAGGGGGGATCTCCTACAATGAGCAGTTCTTC
-,TRBD2,15,TRBV2,TRBJ2-1,CASSVSGGSYNEQFF,TGTGCCAGCAGTGTCAGCGGGGGGTCCTACAATGAGCAGTTCTTC
-,-,15,TRBV19,TRBJ1-2,CASRINGEFRGGYTF,TGTGCCAGTAGAATAAACGGAGAATTTAGGGGTGGCTACACCTTC
once,TRBD2,17,TRBV9,TRBJ2-1,CASSAGSGGVSYNEQFF,TGTGCCAGCAGCGCAGGAAGCGGGGGGGTCTCCTACAATGAGCAGTTCTTC
-,-,12,TRBV2,TRBJ1-2,CASRRATYGYTF,TGTGCCAGCAGAAGAGCCACCTATGGCTACACCTTC
-,-,14,TRBV7-9,TRBJ2-7,CSSSLVRLSGEQYF,TGTTCCAGCAGCCTCGTTCGATTAAGCGGCGAGCAGTACTTC
-,TRBD1,14,TRBV29-1,TRBJ1-1,CSVYSADRGQWAFF,TGCAGCGTCTACTCCGCAGACAGGGGGCAATGGGCTTTCTTT
-,-,14,TRBV7-2,TRBJ1-2,CASNRGGGNYGYTF,TGTGCCAGCAACCGAGGGGGGGGTAACTATGGCTACACCTTC
-,-,11,TRBV7-2,TRBJ2-7,CASSTAYEQYF,TGTGCCAGCAGCACTGCCTACGAGCAGTACTTC
few,TRBD2,15,TRBV7-2,TRBJ2-7,CASSPRPAGDYEQYF,TGTGCCAGCAGCCCGCGTCCGGCGGGGGACTACGAGCAGTACTTC
-,TRBD1,13,TRBV7-9,TRBJ1-2,CASSSGQGGGYTF,TGTGCCAGCAGTTCCGGACAGGGAGGCGGCTACACCTTC
-,TRBD1,17,TRBV4-1,TRBJ2-3,CASSQGPGTGEEDTQYF,TGCGCCAGCAGCCAAGGGCCCGGGACAGGGGAAGAGGATACGCAGTATTTT
-,TRBD2,17,TRBV9,TRBJ2-3,CASSPGTSSFWTDTQYF,TGTGCCAGCAGCCCCGGGACTAGCTCCTTTTGGACAGATACGCAGTATTTT
-,-,18,TRBV4-1,TRBJ2-2,CASSPNWGRAQNTGELFF,TGCGCCAGCAGCCCAAATTGGGGCAGGGCCCAGAACACCGGGGAGCTGTTTTTT
-,-,16,TRBV21-1,TRBJ2-3,CASSRQGQGDTDTQYF,TGTGCCAGCAGCCGACAGGGTCAGGGGGACACAGATACGCAGTATTTT
-,-,15,TRBV5-8,TRBJ1-2,CASSLTPLGLRGYTF,TGTGCCAGCAGCTTGACCCCACTGGGACTACGTGGCTACACCTTC